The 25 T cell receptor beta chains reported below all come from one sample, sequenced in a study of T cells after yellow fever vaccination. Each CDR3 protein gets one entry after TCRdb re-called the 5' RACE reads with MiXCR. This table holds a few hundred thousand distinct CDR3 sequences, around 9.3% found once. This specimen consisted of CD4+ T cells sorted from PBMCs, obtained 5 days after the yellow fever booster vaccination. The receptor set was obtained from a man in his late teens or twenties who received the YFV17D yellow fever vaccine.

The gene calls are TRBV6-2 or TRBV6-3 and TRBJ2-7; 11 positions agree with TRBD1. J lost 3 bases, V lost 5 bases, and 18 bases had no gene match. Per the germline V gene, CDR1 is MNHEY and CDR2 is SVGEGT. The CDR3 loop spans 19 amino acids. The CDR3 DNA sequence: TGTGCCAGCAGTGTCCGGGACAGGGGGTTTAAAGGTACTCGCTACGAGCAGTACTTC. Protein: CASSVRDRGFKGTRYEQYF.

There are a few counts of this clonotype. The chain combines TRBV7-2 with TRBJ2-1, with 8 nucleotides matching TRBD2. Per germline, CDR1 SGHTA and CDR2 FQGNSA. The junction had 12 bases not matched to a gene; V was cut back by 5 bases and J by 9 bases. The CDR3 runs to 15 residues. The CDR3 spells CASSLVRGGALEQFF. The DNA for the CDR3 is TGTGCCAGCAGCCTAGTCCGGGGGGGGGCCCTTGAGCAGTTCTTC.

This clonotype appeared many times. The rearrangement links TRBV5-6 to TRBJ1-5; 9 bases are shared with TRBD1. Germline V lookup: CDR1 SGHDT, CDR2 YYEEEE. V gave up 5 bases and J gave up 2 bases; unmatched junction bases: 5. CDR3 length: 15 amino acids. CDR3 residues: CASSLTGGGNQPQHF. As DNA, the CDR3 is TGTGCCAGCAGTCTTACAGGGGGCGGCAATCAGCCCCAGCATTTT.

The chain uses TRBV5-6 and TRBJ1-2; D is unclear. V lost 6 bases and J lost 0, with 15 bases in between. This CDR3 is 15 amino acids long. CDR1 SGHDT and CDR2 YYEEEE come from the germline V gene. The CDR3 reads CASTDPHGANYGYTF. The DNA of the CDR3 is TGTGCCAGCACCGATCCTCATGGAGCTAACTATGGCTACACCTTC. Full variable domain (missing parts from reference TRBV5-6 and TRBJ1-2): DAGVTQSPTHLIKTRGQQVTLRCSPKSGHDTVSWYQQALGQGPQFIFQYYEEEERQRGNFPDRFSGHQFPNYSSELNVNALLLGDSALYLCASTDPHGANYGYTFGSGTRLTVV.

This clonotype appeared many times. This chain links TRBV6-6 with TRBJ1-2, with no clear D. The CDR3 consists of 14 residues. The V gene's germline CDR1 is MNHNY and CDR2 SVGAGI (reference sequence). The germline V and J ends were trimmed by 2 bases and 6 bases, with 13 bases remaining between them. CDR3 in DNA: TGTGCCAGCAGTTACGTTGGATCCCGGGATGGCTACACCTTC. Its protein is CASSYVGSRDGYTF.

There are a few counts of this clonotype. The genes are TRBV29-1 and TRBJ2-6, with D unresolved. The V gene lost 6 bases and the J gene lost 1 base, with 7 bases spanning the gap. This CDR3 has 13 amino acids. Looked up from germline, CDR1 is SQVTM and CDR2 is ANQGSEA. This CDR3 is CSVEKSGANVLTF. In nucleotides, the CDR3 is TGCAGCGTCGAGAAGTCTGGGGCCAACGTCCTGACTTTC.

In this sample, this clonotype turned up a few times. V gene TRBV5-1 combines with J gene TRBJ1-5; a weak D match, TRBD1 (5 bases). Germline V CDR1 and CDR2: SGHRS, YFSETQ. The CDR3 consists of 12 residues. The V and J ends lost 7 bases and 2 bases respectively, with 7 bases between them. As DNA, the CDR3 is TGCGCCAGCGTACAGGGCAATCAGCCCCAGCATTTT. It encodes CASVQGNQPQHF.

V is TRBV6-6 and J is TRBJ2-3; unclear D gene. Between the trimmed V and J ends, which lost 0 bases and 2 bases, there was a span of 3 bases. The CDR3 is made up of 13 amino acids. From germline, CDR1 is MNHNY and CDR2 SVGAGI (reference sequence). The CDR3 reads CASSYSHTDTQYF. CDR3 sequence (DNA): TGTGCCAGCAGTTACTCTCACACAGATACGCAGTATTTT.

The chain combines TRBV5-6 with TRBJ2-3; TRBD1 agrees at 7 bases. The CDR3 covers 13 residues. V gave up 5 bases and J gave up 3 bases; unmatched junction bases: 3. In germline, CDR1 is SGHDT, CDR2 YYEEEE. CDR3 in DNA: TGTGCCAGCAGAACAGGGGAAACAGATACGCAGTATTTT. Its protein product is CASRTGETDTQYF.

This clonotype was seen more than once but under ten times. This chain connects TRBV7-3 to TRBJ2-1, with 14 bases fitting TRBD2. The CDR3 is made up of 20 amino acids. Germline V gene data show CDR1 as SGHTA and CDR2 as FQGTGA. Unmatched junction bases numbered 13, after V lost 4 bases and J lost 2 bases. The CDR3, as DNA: TGTGCCAGCAGCTCCCGGAGCGGGACTAGCGGGGGCGGACCCTACAATGAGCAGTTCTTC. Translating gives CASSSRSGTSGGGPYNEQFF.

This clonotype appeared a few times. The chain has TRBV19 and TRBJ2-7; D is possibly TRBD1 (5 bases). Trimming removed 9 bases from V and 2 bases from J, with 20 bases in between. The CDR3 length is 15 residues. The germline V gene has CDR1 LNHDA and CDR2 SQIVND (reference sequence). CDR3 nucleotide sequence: TGTGCCAGCACCCCCGACAGTGCAGGGCCCTACGAGCAGTACTTC. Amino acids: CASTPDSAGPYEQYF.

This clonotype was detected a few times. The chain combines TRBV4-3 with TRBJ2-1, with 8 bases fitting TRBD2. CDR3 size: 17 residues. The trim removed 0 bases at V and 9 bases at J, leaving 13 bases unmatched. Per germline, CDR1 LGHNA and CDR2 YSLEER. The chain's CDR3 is CASSQEGYGTSFSEQFF. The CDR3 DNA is TGCGCCAGCAGCCAAGAGGGATACGGGACTAGTTTTAGTGAGCAGTTCTTC.

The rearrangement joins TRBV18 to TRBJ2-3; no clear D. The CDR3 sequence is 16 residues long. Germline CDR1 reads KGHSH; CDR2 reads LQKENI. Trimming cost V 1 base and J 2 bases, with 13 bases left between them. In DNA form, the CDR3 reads TGTGCCAGCTCACCACAGATCGACCACCTCACAGATACGCAGTATTTT. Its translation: CASSPQIDHLTDTQYF.

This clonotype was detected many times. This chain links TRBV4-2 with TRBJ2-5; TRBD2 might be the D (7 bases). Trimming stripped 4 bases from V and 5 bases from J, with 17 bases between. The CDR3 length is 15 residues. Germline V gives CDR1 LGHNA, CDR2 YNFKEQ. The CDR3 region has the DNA TGTGCCAGCAGCCGGACCGGGGGGCCGGGGGAGACCCAGTACTTC. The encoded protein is CASSRTGGPGETQYF.

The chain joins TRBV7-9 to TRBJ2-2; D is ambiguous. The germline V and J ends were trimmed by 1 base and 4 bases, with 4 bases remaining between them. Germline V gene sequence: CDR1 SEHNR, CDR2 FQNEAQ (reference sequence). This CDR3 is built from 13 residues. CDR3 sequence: CASSLDLTGELFF. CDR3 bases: TGTGCCAGCAGCTTAGATCTCACCGGGGAGCTGTTTTTT.

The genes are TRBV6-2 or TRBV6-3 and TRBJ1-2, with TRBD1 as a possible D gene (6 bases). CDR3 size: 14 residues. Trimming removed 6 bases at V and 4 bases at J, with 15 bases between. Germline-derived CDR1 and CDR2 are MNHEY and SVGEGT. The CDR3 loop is CASRPQGLGYGYTF. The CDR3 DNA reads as TGTGCCAGCAGGCCCCAGGGGCTGGGCTATGGCTACACCTTC.

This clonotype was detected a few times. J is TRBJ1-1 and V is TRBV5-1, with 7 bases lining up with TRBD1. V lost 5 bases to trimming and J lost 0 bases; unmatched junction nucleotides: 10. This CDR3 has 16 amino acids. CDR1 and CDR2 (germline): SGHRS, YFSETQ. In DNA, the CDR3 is TGCGCCAGCAGTCGACAGCCCGGGACAGTGAACACTGAAGCTTTCTTT. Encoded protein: CASSRQPGTVNTEAFF.

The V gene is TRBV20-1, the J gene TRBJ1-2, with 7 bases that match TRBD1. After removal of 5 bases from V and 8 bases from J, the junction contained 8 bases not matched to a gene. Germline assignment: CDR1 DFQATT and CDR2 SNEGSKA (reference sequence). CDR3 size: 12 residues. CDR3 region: CSAPRGLGGYTF. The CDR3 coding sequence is TGCAGTGCTCCAAGGGGGCTTGGAGGCTACACCTTC.

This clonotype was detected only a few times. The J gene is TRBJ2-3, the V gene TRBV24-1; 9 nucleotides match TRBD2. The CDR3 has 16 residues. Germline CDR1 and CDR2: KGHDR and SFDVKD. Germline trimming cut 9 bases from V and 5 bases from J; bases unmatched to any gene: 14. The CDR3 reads CATGPGGGGAVDTQYF. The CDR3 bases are TGTGCCACCGGCCCCGGGGGCGGGGGGGCCGTAGATACGCAGTATTTT.

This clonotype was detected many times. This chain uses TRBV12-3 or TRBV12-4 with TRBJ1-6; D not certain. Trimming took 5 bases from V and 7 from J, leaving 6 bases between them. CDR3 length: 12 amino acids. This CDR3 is CASSPRNSPLHF. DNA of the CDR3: TGTGCCAGCAGTCCGAGGAATTCACCCCTCCACTTT.

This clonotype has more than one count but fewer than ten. The CDR3 DNA is TGTGCCAGCAGTCCTCTAGCGGGGGGGCGATACAATGAGCAGTTCTTC. This encodes CASSPLAGGRYNEQFF. This chain uses TRBV12-3 or TRBV12-4 with TRBJ2-1, with TRBD2 identical over 12 bases. CDR3 length: 16 residues. Losses at the gene ends were 5 bases for V and 4 bases for J; bases not matched to a gene: 6.

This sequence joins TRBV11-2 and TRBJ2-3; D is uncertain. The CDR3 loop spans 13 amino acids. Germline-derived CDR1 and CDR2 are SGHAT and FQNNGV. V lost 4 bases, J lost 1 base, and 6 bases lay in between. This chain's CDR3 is CASSYAGTDTQYF. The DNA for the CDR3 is TGTGCCAGCAGCTACGCGGGCACAGATACGCAGTATTTT.

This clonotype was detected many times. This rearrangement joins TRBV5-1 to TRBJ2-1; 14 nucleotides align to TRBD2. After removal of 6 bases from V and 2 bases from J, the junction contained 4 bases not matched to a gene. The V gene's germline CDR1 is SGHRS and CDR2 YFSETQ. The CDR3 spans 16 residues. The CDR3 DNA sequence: TGCGCCAGCAAGACTAGCGGGGGGGCGGCCTACAATGAGCAGTTCTTC. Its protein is CASKTSGGAAYNEQFF.

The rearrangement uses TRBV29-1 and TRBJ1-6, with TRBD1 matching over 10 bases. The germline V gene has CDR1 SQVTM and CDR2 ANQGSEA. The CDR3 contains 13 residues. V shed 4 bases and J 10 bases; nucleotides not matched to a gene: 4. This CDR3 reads CSVAGTGESPLHF. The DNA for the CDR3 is TGCAGCGTTGCAGGGACAGGGGAGTCACCCCTCCACTTT.

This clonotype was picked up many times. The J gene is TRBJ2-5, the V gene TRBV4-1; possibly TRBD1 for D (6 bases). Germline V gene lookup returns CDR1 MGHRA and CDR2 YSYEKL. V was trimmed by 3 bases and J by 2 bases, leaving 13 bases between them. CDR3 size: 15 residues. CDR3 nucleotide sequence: TGCGCCAGCAGCCACGTGGACAGACCGCAAGAGACCCAGTACTTC. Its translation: CASSHVDRPQETQYF.